One sample yielded the 30 T cell receptor beta chains listed below, sequenced in a study of blood T cell repertoires in COVID-19 (dated by TCRdb to 2020 to 2022). The method behind the library was the immunoSEQ multiplex PCR assay. This immuneACCESS table, as held by TCRdb, lists in-frame sequences with V and J called but not all clones. Of the missing ones, under half trace to an unresolved V gene in checked studies; the others have no known cause. This sample comprises roughly 430,000 clones, 88% of them detected only once. In total, the top ten clones hold approximately 2% of the sample. Source material: PBMCs or T cells enriched from blood (not recorded which). Source of these receptors: a middle-aged woman with acute COVID-19.

The chain employs TRBV19 and TRBJ2-1; TRBD2 agrees at 10 bases. Germline lookup yields CDR1 LNHDA and CDR2 SQIVND (reference sequence). The CDR3 contains 16 residues. Trimming at V came to 5 bases and at J to 4 bases, leaving 8 bases not matched to a gene. CDR3 sequence: CASSSQLAGRYNEQFF. The CDR3 region has the DNA TGTGCCAGTAGTTCCCAACTAGCGGGGCGGTACAATGAGCAGTTCTTC.

This clone was seen only a few times. This sample includes further DNA sequences coding for the same CDR3. This rearrangement joins TRBV5-1 to TRBJ2-7, with a tentative D call TRBD2 (7 bases). The CDR3 runs to 14 residues. Trimming took 0 bases from V and 2 from J, leaving 9 bases between them. The V gene's germline CDR1 is SGHRS and CDR2 YFSETQ. The CDR3 loop reads CASSLAGGPYEQYF. CDR3 DNA: TGCGCCAGCAGCTTGGCGGGGGGCCCCTACGAGCAGTACTTC.

CDR3 sequence reads: CASSFHTAGWDYGYTF. CDR3 nucleotide sequence: TGCGCCAGCAGCTTCCACACCGCAGGGTGGGACTATGGCTACACCTTC. This chain links TRBV5-1 with TRBJ1-2; TRBD1 is a possible D gene (5 bases). CDR3 length: 16 amino acids. The V gene lost 2 bases and the J gene lost 3 bases, with 17 bases spanning the gap. Germline V gene data show CDR1 as SGHRS and CDR2 as YFSETQ.

The chain is built from TRBV30 and TRBJ1-5, with 8 bases aligning to TRBD1. The CDR3 loop spans 16 amino acids. The V gene's germline CDR1 is GTSNPN and CDR2 SVGIG (reference sequence). J was trimmed by 2 bases and V by 1 base; bases with no gene match: 7. The CDR3 loop is CAWSEGTGTGNQPQHF. The CDR3 DNA follows: TGTGCCTGGAGTGAAGGGACAGGCACGGGCAATCAGCCCCAGCATTTT.

The chain uses TRBV7-9 and TRBJ1-5; 7 bases are shared with TRBD1. Germline-derived CDR1 and CDR2 are SEHNR and FQNEAQ (reference sequence). The CDR3 spans 17 residues. V trimming: 5 bases; J trimming: 4 bases; junction bases outside the gene matches: 14. The CDR3 nucleotides are TGTGCCAGCAGCAATACACCAGACAGGGCACCGAATCAGCCCCAGCATTTT. Translation: CASSNTPDRAPNQPQHF.

The rearrangement links TRBV15 to TRBJ2-7; D might be TRBD1 (6 bases). The V end lost 0 bases, the J end lost 4 bases, and 16 bases lay between the germline ends. There are 16 residues in the CDR3. Germline CDR1 and CDR2: LNHNV and YYDKDF (reference sequence). In DNA form, the CDR3 reads TGTGCCACCAGCAGAGAGCCCCAGGACAGCCGGTACGAGCAGTACTTC. Protein: CATSREPQDSRYEQYF.

The chain has TRBV3-1 (or the pseudogene TRBV3-2) and TRBJ2-2; D gene uncertain. In germline, CDR1 is LGHDT, CDR2 YNNKEL (reference sequence). The length of the CDR3 is 16 residues. The V end lost 3 bases, the J end lost 4 bases, and 15 bases lay between the germline ends. The CDR3 DNA sequence: TGTGCCAGCAGCCACCCTCTAGGCCGCAGCACCGGGGAGCTGTTTTTT. Translation: CASSHPLGRSTGELFF.

A remark on this clone: The sample carries other DNA sequences with the same CDR3. The rearrangement joins TRBV30 to TRBJ1-3; D is unresolved. The CDR3 is 14 residues long. Germline values: CDR1 GTSNPN, CDR2 SVGIG (reference sequence). V lost 0 bases to trimming and J lost 1 base, with 7 bases between them. DNA for the CDR3: TGTGCCTGGAGTGTGTCAGTTTCTGGAAACACCATATATTTT. This translates into CAWSVSVSGNTIYF. Together with reference TRBV30 and TRBJ1-3, the CDR3 gives the full variable domain: SQTIHQWPATLVQPVGSPLSLECTVEGTSNPNLYWYRQAAGRGLQLLFYSVGIGQISSEVPQNLSASRPQDRQFILSSKKLLLSDSGFYLCAWSVSVSGNTIYFGEGSWLTVV.

The chain carries TRBV24-1 and TRBJ2-1; 9 positions match TRBD2. The CDR3 runs to 15 residues. CDR1 KGHDR and CDR2 SFDVKD come from the germline V gene. The trim removed 6 bases at V and 3 bases at J, leaving 5 bases unmatched. This chain's CDR3 is CATSSSGGSYNEQFF. CDR3 DNA: TGTGCCACCAGTAGTAGCGGGGGAAGCTACAATGAGCAGTTCTTC.

About this clone: The same CDR3 can be traced to other DNA sequences in this sample. The V and J genes are TRBV5-1 and TRBJ1-3; no clear D gene. The ends were cut back, 4 bases at V and 0 bases at J, with 8 bases in the middle. The V gene's germline CDR1 is SGHRS and CDR2 YFSETQ. The CDR3 loop spans 14 amino acids. The CDR3 here is CASSVGSSGNTIYF. CDR3 DNA sequence: TGCGCCAGCAGCGTAGGGAGCTCTGGAAACACCATATATTTT.

This clone showed up just once. The chain joins TRBV18 to TRBJ1-5; the D gene is possibly TRBD1 (5 bases). Germline loops: CDR1 KGHSH, CDR2 LQKENI. This CDR3 is 14 amino acids long. Trimming pared 0 bases from V and 8 bases from J, leaving 11 bases between. The CDR3 region has the DNA TGTGCCAGCTCACCACCCCAGGCGGGGGAGCCCCAGCATTTT. Protein sequence: CASSPPQAGEPQHF.

The chain carries TRBV7-6 and TRBJ2-3; D may be TRBD2 (7 bases). The V end was cut by 5 bases, the J end by 5 bases, with 20 bases between. The germline V gene has CDR1 SGHVS and CDR2 FNYEAQ. The CDR3 spans 16 residues. DNA for the CDR3: TGTGCCAGCAGCCCCGGGGCAGGGGAGGGTGGAGATACGCAGTATTTT. Amino acids: CASSPGAGEGGDTQYF.

This CDR3 is CASSEAIRDRNQPQHF. The CDR3 DNA sequence: TGTGCCAGCAGTGAAGCAATCAGGGATCGCAATCAGCCCCAGCATTTT. V is TRBV2 and J is TRBJ1-5; D is possibly TRBD1 (5 bases). CDR3 length: 16 residues. Trimming removed 0 bases from V and 2 bases from J, with 11 bases in between. CDR1 SNHLY and CDR2 FYNNEI come from the germline V gene.

The rearrangement links TRBV2 to TRBJ2-7; D possibly corresponds to TRBD2 (7 bases). V dropped 5 bases and J dropped 0 bases, with 14 bases sitting between them. CDR3 length: 15 amino acids. Germline loops: CDR1 SNHLY, CDR2 FYNNEI. CDR3 residues: CASSRRAGASYEQYF. The DNA of the CDR3 is TGTGCCAGCAGTCGACGGGCGGGGGCCTCCTACGAGCAGTACTTC.

The chain couples TRBV5-6 to TRBJ1-1; the D gene is possibly TRBD1 (5 bases). The germline V and J ends were trimmed by 2 bases and 0 bases, with 11 bases remaining between them. Per the germline V gene, CDR1 is SGHDT and CDR2 is YYEEEE. The CDR3 is 15 amino acids. The CDR3 coding sequence is TGTGCCAGCAGCTTCCCAGGGACTTTGAACACTGAAGCTTTCTTT. Protein sequence: CASSFPGTLNTEAFF.

The chain employs TRBV28 and TRBJ1-2; D is undetermined. The CDR3 consists of 14 residues. Germline assignment: CDR1 MDHEN and CDR2 SYDVKM. V dropped 4 bases and J dropped 5 bases, with 14 bases sitting between them. In DNA, the CDR3 is TGTGCCAGCAGTTCGAGGGCGCCTGGGTATGGCTACACCTTC. Translation gives CASSSRAPGYGYTF.

V gene TRBV24-1 combines with J gene TRBJ2-7; 7 bases align to TRBD1. Per germline, CDR1 KGHDR and CDR2 SFDVKD. V trimming: 4 bases; J trimming: 5 bases; junction bases outside the gene matches: 7. CDR3 size: 14 residues. The CDR3 protein is CATSDSGTANEQYF. CDR3 coding DNA: TGTGCCACCAGTGACTCCGGGACAGCCAACGAGCAGTACTTC.

The chain combines TRBV24-1 with TRBJ2-5; 9 nucleotides align to TRBD1. Trimming removed 7 bases from V and 5 bases from J; junction bases left unmatched: 10. The CDR3 has 15 residues. Germline-derived CDR1 and CDR2 are KGHDR and SFDVKD. The CDR3 reads CATSHPDRGRETQYF. CDR3 bases: TGTGCCACCAGCCACCCGGACAGGGGCCGGGAGACCCAGTACTTC.

This clone turned up a few times. The rearrangement joins TRBV19 to TRBJ1-6, with D hard to call. The CDR3 is 15 amino acids. Germline CDR1 is LNHDA and CDR2 is SQIVND (reference sequence). Trimming removed 4 bases at V and 7 bases at J, with 14 bases between. CDR3 nucleotides: TGTGCCAGTAGTAATGAAGTACTAGGCAATTCACCCCTCCACTTT. Protein product: CASSNEVLGNSPLHF. The variable domain in full, completed from reference TRBV19 and TRBJ1-6, reads DGGITQSPKYLFRKEGQNVTLSCEQNLNHDAMYWYRQDPGQGLRLIYYSQIVNDFQKGDIAEGYSVSREKKESFPLTVTSAQKNPTAFYLCASSNEVLGNSPLHFGNGTRLTVT.

This clone was counted between two and nine times. One end of the junction is discordant with germline, which a read error may explain. The genes are TRBV4-1 and TRBJ1-5; 9 nucleotides align to TRBD1. Germline-derived CDR1 and CDR2 are MGHRA and YSYEKL. The CDR3 covers 17 residues. The CDR3 nucleotides read TGCGCCAGCAGCCAAAATCACAGGGGGCGGGGTTATCAGGCCCAGCATTTT. Translation gives CASSQNHRGRGYQAQHF.

A note on this clone: The sample contains more than one DNA sequence encoding this CDR3. This chain links TRBV30 with TRBJ1-3; D possibly corresponds to TRBD1 (5 bases). This CDR3 is built from 14 residues. V was pared by 0 bases and J by 4 bases, with 10 bases between. Germline V CDR1 and CDR2: GTSNPN, SVGIG (reference sequence). The chain's CDR3 is CAWSVGGLGNTIYF. The CDR3 coding sequence is TGTGCCTGGAGTGTCGGGGGTCTCGGAAACACCATATATTTT.

J is TRBJ1-2 and V is TRBV29-1, with 8 bases matching TRBD1. Trimming took 3 bases from V and 3 from J; bases not matched to a gene: 6. The length of the CDR3 is 14 residues. Per germline, CDR1 SQVTM and CDR2 ANQGSEA. CDR3 amino acids: CSVEGRGLDYGYTF. The DNA of the CDR3 is TGCAGCGTTGAGGGCAGGGGGCTAGACTATGGCTACACCTTC. The variable domain in full, completed from reference TRBV29-1 and TRBJ1-2, reads SAVISQKPSRDICQRGTSLTIQCQVDSQVTMMFWYRQQPGQSLTLIATANQGSEATYESGFVIDKFPISRPNLTFSTLTVSNMSPEDSSIYLCSVEGRGLDYGYTFGSGTRLTVV.

This clone appeared a single time. The chain has TRBV6-1 and TRBJ1-1; 7 bases align to TRBD1. The CDR3 spans 15 residues. Germline V CDR1 and CDR2: MNHNS, SASEGT. Unmatched junction bases numbered 9, after V lost 3 bases and J lost 5 bases. Here the CDR3 reads CASSDITGVRTEAFF. The CDR3, as DNA: TGTGCCAGCAGTGATATTACAGGGGTGAGGACTGAAGCTTTCTTT.

The chain combines TRBV30 with TRBJ2-4; D gene ambiguous. Germline assignment: CDR1 GTSNPN and CDR2 SVGIG (reference sequence). This CDR3 has 14 amino acids. The V gene lost 1 base and the J gene lost 0 bases, with 7 bases spanning the gap. The CDR3 nucleotides are TGTGCCTGGAGTGCCGAGGTAGCCAAAAACATTCAGTACTTC. Translating gives CAWSAEVAKNIQYF.

V gene TRBV4-1 combines with J gene TRBJ1-6; D not certain. Germline CDR1 and CDR2: MGHRA and YSYEKL. This CDR3 has 17 residues. Between the trimmed V and J ends, which lost 1 base and 0 bases, there was a span of 10 bases. This CDR3 is CASSQGVQHSYNSPLHF. CDR3 in DNA: TGCGCCAGCAGCCAAGGCGTACAGCACTCCTATAATTCACCCCTCCACTTT.

V is TRBV2 and J is TRBJ1-1; perhaps TRBD1 as D (6 bases). V lost 7 bases, J lost 0 bases, and 12 bases lay in between. The CDR3 is made up of 14 amino acids. Germline CDR1 is SNHLY and CDR2 is FYNNEI. The CDR3 sequence is CASIEDSLNTEAFF. The DNA for the CDR3 is TGTGCCAGCATCGAGGACAGCTTGAACACTGAAGCTTTCTTT.

V gene TRBV19 combines with J gene TRBJ2-3; 9 bases align to TRBD1. Germline V gene data show CDR1 as LNHDA and CDR2 as SQIVND (reference sequence). There are 13 residues in the CDR3. This chain's CDR3 is CAIRDRDLDTQYF. Written as DNA, the CDR3 is TGTGCAATCCGGGACAGGGATTTAGATACGCAGTATTTT.

The genes are TRBV3-1 (or the pseudogene TRBV3-2) and TRBJ1-1; D may be TRBD1 (5 bases). The CDR3 loop spans 14 amino acids. Germline values: CDR1 LGHDT, CDR2 YNNKEL (reference sequence). Trimming stripped 1 base from V and 1 base from J, with 7 bases between. CDR3 region: CASSQAGQNTEAFF. Here the CDR3 DNA reads TGTGCCAGCAGCCAAGCCGGACAGAACACTGAAGCTTTCTTT.

This chain uses TRBV4-2 with TRBJ1-5; unclear D gene. The CDR3 sequence is 13 residues long. Germline CDR1 and CDR2: LGHNA and YNFKEQ. V shed 2 bases and J shed 8 bases, with 10 bases lying between them. Here the CDR3 reads CASSQRPGEPQHF. In nucleotides, the CDR3 is TGTGCCAGCAGCCAAAGGCCGGGAGAGCCCCAGCATTTT.

The chain carries TRBV30 and TRBJ1-3; weak D call: TRBD1 (6 bases). The CDR3 runs to 15 residues. The germline gives CDR1 GTSNPN, CDR2 SVGIG (reference sequence). V lost 0 bases to trimming and J lost 4 bases, with 13 bases between them. The CDR3 bases are TGTGCCTGGAGTGTACCCAGGGGAGCGGGAAACACCATATATTTT. This sequence encodes CAWSVPRGAGNTIYF.